The source of this TCR beta chain is a study of glioma-infiltrating T cells after dendritic cell vaccination. Time point of the sample: after dendritic cell vaccination, including at tumor progression/relapse. Study-wide results and caveats: No direct clonality-survival link was found; a diverse polyclonal response may matter. Longer survival after dendritic cell vaccination followed higher pretreatment TIL content.

This clone was found a few times. Antigen unknown. Other DNA sequences within the sample encode an identical CDR3. Method: immunoSEQ multiplex PCR; TCRdb's copy keeps in-frame clones and lacks some. Counted here are 20,000 or so clones, around nine tenths occurring once; the ten biggest clones make up over 2.5%. The sequences come from blood, collected after dendritic cell vaccination. This TCR was sampled from a human donor with glioblastoma.

The chain's CDR3 is CASSPRTGGTEAFF. DNA of the CDR3: TGCGCCAGCAGCCCCAGGACAGGGGGCACTGAAGCTTTCTTT. The V and J genes are TRBV5-1 and TRBJ1-1; TRBD1 aligns across 10 bases. The CDR3 has 14 residues. Trimming removed 4 bases from V and 4 bases from J; junction bases left unmatched: 4. Germline V CDR1 and CDR2: SGHRS, YFSETQ.